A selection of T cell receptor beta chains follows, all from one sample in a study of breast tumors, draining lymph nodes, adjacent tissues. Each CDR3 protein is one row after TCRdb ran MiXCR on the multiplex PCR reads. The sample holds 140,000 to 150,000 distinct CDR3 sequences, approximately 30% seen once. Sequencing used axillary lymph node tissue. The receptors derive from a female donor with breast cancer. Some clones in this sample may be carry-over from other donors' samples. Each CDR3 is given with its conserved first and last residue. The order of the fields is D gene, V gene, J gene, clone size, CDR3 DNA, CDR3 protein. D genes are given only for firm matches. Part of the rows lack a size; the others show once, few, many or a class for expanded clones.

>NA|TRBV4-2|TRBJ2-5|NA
TGTGCCAGCAGCCAGGACGGGGCGGGTAGGAGCGGTGGGACCCAGTACTTC
CASSQDGAGRSGGTQYF
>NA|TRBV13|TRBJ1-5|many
TGTGCCAGCAGCTTCCCCCCAGATCAGCCCCAGCATTTT
CASSFPPDQPQHF
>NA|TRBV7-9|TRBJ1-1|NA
TGTGCCAGCAGCGACCGAGTTGGGAACACTGAAGCTTTCTTT
CASSDRVGNTEAFF
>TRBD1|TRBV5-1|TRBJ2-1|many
TGCGCCAGCAGTGGACAGGGCTCCTACAATGAGCAGTTCTTC
CASSGQGSYNEQFF
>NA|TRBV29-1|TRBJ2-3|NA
TGCAGCGTCCGGGACGGATTAACAGATACGCAGTATTTT
CSVRDGLTDTQYF
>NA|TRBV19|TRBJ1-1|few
TGTGCCAGTAGTATAGCCCAGGGAGTGAACACTGAAGCTTTCTTT
CASSIAQGVNTEAFF
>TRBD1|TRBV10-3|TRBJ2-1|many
TGTGCCATCAGTGAGTTTCTCGGGACAGGGACCTACAATGAGCAGTTCTTC
CAISEFLGTGTYNEQFF
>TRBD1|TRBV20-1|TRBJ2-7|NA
TGCAGTGCTAGAATAGGGGGCTCTCACGAGCAGTACTTC
CSARIGGSHEQYF
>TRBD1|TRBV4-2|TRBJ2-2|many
TGTGCCAGCAGCCAAGATCCTTACAGGGGTACCGGGGAGCTGTTTTTT
CASSQDPYRGTGELFF
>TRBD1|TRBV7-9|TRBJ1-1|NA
TGTGCCAGCAGCGCGCGACAGGGCTGGACTGAAGCTTTCTTT
CASSARQGWTEAFF
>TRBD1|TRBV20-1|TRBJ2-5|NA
TGTAGTGCTCGTCGCCCCGGGACAGGGCAAGGGACCCAGTACTTC
CSARRPGTGQGTQYF
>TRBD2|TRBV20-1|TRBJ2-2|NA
TGCAGTGCTAGACCACTAGCGGGGATGGCCGGGGAGCTGTTTTTT
CSARPLAGMAGELFF
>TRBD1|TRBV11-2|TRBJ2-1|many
TGTGCCAGCAGAAGGGGGCCGCGAAACAATGAGCAGTTCTTC
CASRRGPRNNEQFF
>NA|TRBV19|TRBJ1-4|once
TGTGCCAGTAGTAAATACGGCCGGGCTCGTGAAAAACTGTTTTTT
CASSKYGRAREKLFF
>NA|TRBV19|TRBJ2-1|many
TGTGCCAGTAGTGGGGGGACAGAGCAGTTCTTC
CASSGGTEQFF
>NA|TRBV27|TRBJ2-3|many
TGTGCCAGCTCACGAGCAGGGGCGGAAGATACGCAGTATTTT
CASSRAGAEDTQYF
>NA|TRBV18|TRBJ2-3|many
TGTGCCAGCTCATCAGGGAGATCAGATACGCAGTATTTT
CASSSGRSDTQYF
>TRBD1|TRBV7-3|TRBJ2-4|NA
TGTGCCAGCAGCGCCGGACAGGGGGGAGACATTCAGTACTTC
CASSAGQGGDIQYF
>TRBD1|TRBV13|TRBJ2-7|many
TGTGCCAGCAGCTTAGAGGGACAGGGCGCGGGGGAGCAGTACTTC
CASSLEGQGAGEQYF
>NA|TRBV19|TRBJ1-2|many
TGTGCCAGTAGTCCCTCGGGGGCGCCTAACTATGGCTACACCTTC
CASSPSGAPNYGYTF
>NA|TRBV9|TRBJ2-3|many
TGTGCCAGCAGCTCAGTAGAGGGAAGCACAGATACGCAGTATTTT
CASSSVEGSTDTQYF
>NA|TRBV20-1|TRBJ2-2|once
TGCAGTGCTAAGGCTTCTGGAAACACCGGGGAGCTGTTTTTT
CSAKASGNTGELFF
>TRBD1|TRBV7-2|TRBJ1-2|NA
TGTGCCAGCAGCTTAGCCTACGGGACAGGGGGTTCTGCTGCCTACACCTTC
CASSLAYGTGGSAAYTF
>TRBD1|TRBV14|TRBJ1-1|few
TGTGCCAGCAGCCGACAGGGGGGATTAGCTGAAGCTTTCTTT
CASSRQGGLAEAFF
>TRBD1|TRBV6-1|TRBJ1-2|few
TGTGCCAGCAGGCAACAGGGGACCGATGGCTACACCTTC
CASRQQGTDGYTF
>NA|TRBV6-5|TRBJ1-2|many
TGTGCCAGCAGTACGGAAACAGGGAGCTATGGCTACACCTTC
CASSTETGSYGYTF
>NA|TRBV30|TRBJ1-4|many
TGTGCCTGGACCCTAACCGGGGCCAATGAAAAACTGTTTTTT
CAWTLTGANEKLFF
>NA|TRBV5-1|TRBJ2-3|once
TGTGCCAGCAGCTTAGGGTCAGGCCCTCGAACAGATACGCAGTATTTT
CASSLGSGPRTDTQYF
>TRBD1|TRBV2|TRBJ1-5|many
TGTGCCAGCAAGGTCGGGACAGGCAATCAGCCCCAGCATTTT
CASKVGTGNQPQHF
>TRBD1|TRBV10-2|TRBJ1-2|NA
TGCGCCAGCAGTGATTCACTAAAAAGGACAGGGGCGGACTATGGCTACACCTTC
CASSDSLKRTGADYGYTF
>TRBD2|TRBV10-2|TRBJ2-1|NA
TGCGCCAGCGGACTAGCGGGGACTTCCAATGAGCAGTTCTTC
CASGLAGTSNEQFF
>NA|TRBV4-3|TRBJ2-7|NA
TGCGCCAGCAGCCAAGAACTTGGGTCCTCCGAGCAGTACTTC
CASSQELGSSEQYF
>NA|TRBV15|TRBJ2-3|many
TGTGCCACCAGCAGAGATGAGGGATGGGGGACAGATACGCAGTATTTT
CATSRDEGWGTDTQYF
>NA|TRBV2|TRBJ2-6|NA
TGTGCCAGCAGTGAAGCGTACGGGCTGTGCTCTGGGGCCAACGTCCTGACTTTC
CASSEAYGLCSGANVLTF
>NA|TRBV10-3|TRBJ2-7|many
TGTGCCATCAGTGGCGGGACGGTTACCTACGAGCAGTACTTC
CAISGGTVTYEQYF
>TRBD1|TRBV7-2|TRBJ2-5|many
TGTGCCAGCAGCTTTGGACAGGGCAGGGAGACCCAGTACTTC
CASSFGQGRETQYF
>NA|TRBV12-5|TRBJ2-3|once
TGTGCTAGTGGTTATCAGGCCGTCCCTAGCACAGATACGCAGTATTTT
CASGYQAVPSTDTQYF
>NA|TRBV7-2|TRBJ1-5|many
TGTGCCAGCAGCCCCGAGGGGGGGGTTGATAATCAGCCCCAGCATTTT
CASSPEGGVDNQPQHF
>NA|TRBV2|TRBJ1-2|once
TGTGCCAGCAGTGACAGCATCTATGGCTACACCTTC
CASSDSIYGYTF
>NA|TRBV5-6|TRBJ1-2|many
TGTGCCAGCAGCGAAGCCCTTCTAGAGGGGAGCGATGGCTACACCTTC
CASSEALLEGSDGYTF
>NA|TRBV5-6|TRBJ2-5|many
TGTGCCAGCAGCTTGTGGGATCAGACCCAGTACTTC
CASSLWDQTQYF
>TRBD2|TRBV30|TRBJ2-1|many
TGTGCCTGGAGGTTGGGAGGGTTCAGCGGTGAGCAGTTCTTC
CAWRLGGFSGEQFF
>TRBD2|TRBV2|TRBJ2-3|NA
TGTGCCAGCATAGGTAGCGGGGGCACAGATACGCAGTATTTT
CASIGSGGTDTQYF
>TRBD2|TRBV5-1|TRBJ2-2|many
TGCGCCAGCAGACTCACCGGGACTAGCGGGGGTGGCGGGGAGCTGTTTTTT
CASRLTGTSGGGGELFF
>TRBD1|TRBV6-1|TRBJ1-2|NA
TGTGCCAGCAGTCCGGCGACAGGGGATGGCTACACCTTC
CASSPATGDGYTF
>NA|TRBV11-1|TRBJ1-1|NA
TGTGCCAGCAGCTTAGAGGTATTGACCACTGAAGCTTTCTTT
CASSLEVLTTEAFF
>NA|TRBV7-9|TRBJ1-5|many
TGTGCCAGCAGTCGGGGGGATCAGCCCCAGCATTTT
CASSRGDQPQHF
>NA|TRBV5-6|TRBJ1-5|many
TGTGCCAGCAGCCCCCACACGGGAAGCGGATATAGCAATCAGCCCCAGCATTTT
CASSPHTGSGYSNQPQHF
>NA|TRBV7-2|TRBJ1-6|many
TGTGCCAGCAGCATGGCGACAGCCAATTCACCCCTCCACTTT
CASSMATANSPLHF
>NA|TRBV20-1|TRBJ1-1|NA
TGCAGTGCTAGGAAGGATGACACTGAAGCTTTCTTT
CSARKDDTEAFF
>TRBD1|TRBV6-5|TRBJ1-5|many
TGTGCCAGCAGTCACTCCGGGCCGGGACAGGGTGGCAATCAGCCCCAGCATTTT
CASSHSGPGQGGNQPQHF
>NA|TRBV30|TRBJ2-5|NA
TGTGCCTGGAGTACAGGGAGCAATCAGCCCCAGTACTTC
CAWSTGSNQPQYF
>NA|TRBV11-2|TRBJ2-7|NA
TGTGCCGGCAGCTTAAGGGGGAGCGCGCAGTACTTC
CAGSLRGSAQYF